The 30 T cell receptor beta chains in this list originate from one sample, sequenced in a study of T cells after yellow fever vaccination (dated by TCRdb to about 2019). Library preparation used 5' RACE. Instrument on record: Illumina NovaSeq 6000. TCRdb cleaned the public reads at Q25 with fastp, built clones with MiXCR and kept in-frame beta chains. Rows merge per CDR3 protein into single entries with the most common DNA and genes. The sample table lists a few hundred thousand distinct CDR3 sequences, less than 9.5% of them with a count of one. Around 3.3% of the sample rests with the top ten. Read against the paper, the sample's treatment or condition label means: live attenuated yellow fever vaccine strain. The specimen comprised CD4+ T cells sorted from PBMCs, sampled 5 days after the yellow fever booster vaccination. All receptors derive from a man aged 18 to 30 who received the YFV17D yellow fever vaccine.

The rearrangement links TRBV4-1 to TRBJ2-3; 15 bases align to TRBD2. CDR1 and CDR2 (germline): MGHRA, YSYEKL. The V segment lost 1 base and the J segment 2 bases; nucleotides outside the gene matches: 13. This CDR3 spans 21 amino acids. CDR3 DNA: TGCGCCAGCAGCCAAGTAGGGACTAGCGGGGGGACCCCACTCTACACAGATACGCAGTATTTT. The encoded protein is CASSQVGTSGGTPLYTDTQYF.

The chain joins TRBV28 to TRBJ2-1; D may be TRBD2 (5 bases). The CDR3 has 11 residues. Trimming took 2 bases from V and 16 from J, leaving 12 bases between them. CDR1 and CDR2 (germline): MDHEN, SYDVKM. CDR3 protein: CASSLEGSKFF. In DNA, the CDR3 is TGTGCCAGCAGTTTAGAGGGATCGAAATTCTTC. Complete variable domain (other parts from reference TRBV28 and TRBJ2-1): DVKVTQSSRYLVKRTGEKVFLECVQDMDHENMFWYRQDPGLGLRLIYFSYDVKMKEKGDIPEGYSVSREKKERFSLILESASTNQTSMYLCASSLEGSKFFGPGTRLTVL.

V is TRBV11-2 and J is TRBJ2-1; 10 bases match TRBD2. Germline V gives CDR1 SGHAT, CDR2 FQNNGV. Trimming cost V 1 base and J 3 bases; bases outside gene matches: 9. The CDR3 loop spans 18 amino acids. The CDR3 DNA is TGTGCCAGCAGCTTAGCCTCTAGCGGGAGAGATTACTACAATGAGCAGTTCTTC. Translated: CASSLASSGRDYYNEQFF.

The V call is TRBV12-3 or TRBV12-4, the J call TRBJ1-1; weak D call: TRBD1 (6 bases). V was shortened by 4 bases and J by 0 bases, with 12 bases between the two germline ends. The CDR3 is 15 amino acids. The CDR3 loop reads CASSSHRAVNTEAFF. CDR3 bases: TGTGCCAGCAGTTCACACAGGGCAGTGAACACTGAAGCTTTCTTT.

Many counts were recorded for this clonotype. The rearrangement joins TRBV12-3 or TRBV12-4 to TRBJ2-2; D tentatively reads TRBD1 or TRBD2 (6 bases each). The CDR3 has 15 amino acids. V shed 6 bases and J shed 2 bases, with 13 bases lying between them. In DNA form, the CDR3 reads TGTGCCAGCAGCCACCGGGGGCCAAACACCGGGGAGCTGTTTTTT. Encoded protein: CASSHRGPNTGELFF.

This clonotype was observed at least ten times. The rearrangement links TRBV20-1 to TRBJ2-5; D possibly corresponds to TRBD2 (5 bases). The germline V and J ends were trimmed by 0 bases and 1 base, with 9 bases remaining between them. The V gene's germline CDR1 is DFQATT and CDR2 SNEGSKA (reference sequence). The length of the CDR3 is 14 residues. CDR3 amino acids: CSARDRRGQETQYF. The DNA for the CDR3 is TGCAGTGCTAGAGATAGACGGGGCCAAGAGACCCAGTACTTC.

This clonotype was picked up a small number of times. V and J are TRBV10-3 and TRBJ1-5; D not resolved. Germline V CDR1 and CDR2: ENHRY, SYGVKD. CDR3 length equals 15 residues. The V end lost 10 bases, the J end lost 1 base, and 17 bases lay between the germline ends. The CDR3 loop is CATLDPGRSNQPQHF. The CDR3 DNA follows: TGTGCCACTTTAGACCCAGGACGGAGCAATCAGCCCCAGCATTTT.

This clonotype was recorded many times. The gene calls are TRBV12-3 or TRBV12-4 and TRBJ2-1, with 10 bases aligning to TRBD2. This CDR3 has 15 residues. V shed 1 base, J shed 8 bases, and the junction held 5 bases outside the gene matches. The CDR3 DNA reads TGTGCCAGCAGTTTAGGCCAAGCGGGGGGGTATGAGCAGTTCTTC. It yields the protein CASSLGQAGGYEQFF.

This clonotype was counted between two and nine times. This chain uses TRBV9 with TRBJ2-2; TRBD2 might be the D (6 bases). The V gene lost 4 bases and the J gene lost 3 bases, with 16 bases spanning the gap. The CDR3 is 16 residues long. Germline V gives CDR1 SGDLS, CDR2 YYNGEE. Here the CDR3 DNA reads TGTGCCAGCAGCCTCCGCGGTGGAGGGCACACCGGGGAGCTGTTTTTT. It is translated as CASSLRGGGHTGELFF. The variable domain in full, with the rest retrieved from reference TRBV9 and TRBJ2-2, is DSGVTQTPKHLITATGQRVTLRCSPRSGDLSVYWYQQSLDQGLQFLIQYYNGEERAKGNILERFSAQQFPDLHSELNLSSLELGDSALYFCASSLRGGGHTGELFFGEGSRLTVL.

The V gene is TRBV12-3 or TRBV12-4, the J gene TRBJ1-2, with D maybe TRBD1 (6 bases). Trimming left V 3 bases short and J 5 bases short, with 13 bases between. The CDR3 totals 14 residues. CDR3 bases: TGTGCCAGCAGTTTGAGGACAGCTTCTTATGGCTACACCTTC. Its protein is CASSLRTASYGYTF.

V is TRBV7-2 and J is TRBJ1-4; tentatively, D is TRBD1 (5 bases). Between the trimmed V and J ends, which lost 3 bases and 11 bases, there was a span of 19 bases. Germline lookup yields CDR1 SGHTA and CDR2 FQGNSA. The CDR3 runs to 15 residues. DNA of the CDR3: TGTGCCAGCAGCTTGGCGGCAGGGTACGCCGGGAAACTGTTTTTT. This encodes CASSLAAGYAGKLFF.

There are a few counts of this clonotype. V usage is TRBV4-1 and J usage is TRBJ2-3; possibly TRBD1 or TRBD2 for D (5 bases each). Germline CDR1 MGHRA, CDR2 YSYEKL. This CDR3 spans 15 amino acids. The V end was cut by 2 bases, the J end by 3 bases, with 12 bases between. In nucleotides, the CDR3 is TGCGCCAGCAGCCAACTAGGGACGAGGACAGATACGCAGTATTTT. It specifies CASSQLGTRTDTQYF.

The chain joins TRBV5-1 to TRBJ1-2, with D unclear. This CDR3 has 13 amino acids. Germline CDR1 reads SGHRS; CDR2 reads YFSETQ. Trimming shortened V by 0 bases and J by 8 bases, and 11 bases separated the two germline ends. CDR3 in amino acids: CASSLDVGEGYTF. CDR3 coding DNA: TGCGCCAGCAGCTTGGATGTGGGAGAGGGCTACACCTTC.

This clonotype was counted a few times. CDR3 sequence (DNA): TGTGCCAGCTCACGCGGCGGCAGAGAAGCTTTCTTT. Protein product: CASSRGGREAFF. V is TRBV18 and J is TRBJ1-1; D unresolved. Trimming removed 4 bases at V and 8 bases at J, with 11 bases between. The CDR3 is made up of 12 amino acids. Germline V CDR1 and CDR2: KGHSH, LQKENI.

CDR3 sequence reads: CASSYGALTEAFF. The CDR3 DNA reads as TGTGCCAGCAGCTATGGGGCCTTGACTGAAGCTTTCTTT. The rearrangement joins TRBV6-2 or TRBV6-3 to TRBJ1-1; TRBD1 might be the D (5 bases). The CDR3 is 13 amino acids. V shed 6 bases and J shed 5 bases, with 13 bases lying between them. Looked up from germline, CDR1 is MNHEY and CDR2 is SVGEGT.

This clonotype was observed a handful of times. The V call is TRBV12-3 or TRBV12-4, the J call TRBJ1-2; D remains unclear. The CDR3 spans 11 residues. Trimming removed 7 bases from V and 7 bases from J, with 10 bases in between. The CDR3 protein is CASTPTFGYTF. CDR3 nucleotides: TGTGCCAGCACCCCCACATTTGGCTACACCTTC.

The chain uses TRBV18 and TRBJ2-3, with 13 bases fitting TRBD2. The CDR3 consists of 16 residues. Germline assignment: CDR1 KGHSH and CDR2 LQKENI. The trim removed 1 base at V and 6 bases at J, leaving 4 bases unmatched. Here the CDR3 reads CASSPRTSGSGDTQYF. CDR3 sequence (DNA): TGTGCCAGCTCACCACGGACTAGCGGGAGTGGTGATACGCAGTATTTT.

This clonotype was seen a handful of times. CDR3: CASSLVRTSETQYF. CDR3 DNA sequence: TGTGCCAGCAGCCTGGTCCGGACTAGCGAGACCCAGTACTTC. The chain links TRBV7-2 to TRBJ2-5; 8 bases line up with TRBD2. The CDR3 extends over 14 amino acids. Germline lookup yields CDR1 SGHTA and CDR2 FQGNSA. Trimming cost V 5 bases and J 5 bases; bases outside gene matches: 7.

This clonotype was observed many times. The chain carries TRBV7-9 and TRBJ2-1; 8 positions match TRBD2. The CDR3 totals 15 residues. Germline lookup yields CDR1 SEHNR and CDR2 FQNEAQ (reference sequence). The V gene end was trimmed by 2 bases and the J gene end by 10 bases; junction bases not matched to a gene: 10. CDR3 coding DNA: TGTGCCAGCAGCTTACAGTTGTCAGCGGGGGACGAGCAGTTCTTC. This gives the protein CASSLQLSAGDEQFF.

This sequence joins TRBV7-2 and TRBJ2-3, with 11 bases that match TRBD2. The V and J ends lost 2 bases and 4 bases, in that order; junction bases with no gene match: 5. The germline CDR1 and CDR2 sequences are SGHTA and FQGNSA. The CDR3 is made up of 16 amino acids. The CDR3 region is CASSLRISGGADTQYF. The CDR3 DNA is TGTGCCAGCAGCTTAAGGATTAGCGGGGGGGCAGATACGCAGTATTTT.

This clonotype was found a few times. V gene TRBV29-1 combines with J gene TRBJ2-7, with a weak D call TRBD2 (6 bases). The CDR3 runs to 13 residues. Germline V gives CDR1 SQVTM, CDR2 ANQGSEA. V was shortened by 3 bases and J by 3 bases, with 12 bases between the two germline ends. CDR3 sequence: CSVEGPGGYEQYF. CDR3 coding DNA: TGCAGCGTTGAGGGTCCCGGGGGCTACGAGCAGTACTTC.

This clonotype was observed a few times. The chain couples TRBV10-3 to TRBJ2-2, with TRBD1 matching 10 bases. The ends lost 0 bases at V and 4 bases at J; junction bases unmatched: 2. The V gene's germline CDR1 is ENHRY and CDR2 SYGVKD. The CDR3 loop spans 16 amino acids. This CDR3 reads CAISESTGGITGELFF. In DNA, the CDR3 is TGTGCCATCAGTGAGTCGACAGGGGGCATCACCGGGGAGCTGTTTTTT.

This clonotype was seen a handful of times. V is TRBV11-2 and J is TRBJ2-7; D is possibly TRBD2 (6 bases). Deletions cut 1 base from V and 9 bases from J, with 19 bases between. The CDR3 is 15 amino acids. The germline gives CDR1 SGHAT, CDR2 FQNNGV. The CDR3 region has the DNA TGTGCCAGCAGCTTAGGAGGCGGGACCTGGGTTGCGCAGTACTTC. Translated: CASSLGGGTWVAQYF.

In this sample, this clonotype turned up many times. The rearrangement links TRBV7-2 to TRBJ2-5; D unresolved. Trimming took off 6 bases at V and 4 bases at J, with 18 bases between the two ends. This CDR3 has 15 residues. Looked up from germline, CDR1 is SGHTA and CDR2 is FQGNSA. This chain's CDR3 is CASRNSVSEAETQYF. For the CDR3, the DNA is TGTGCCAGCAGAAATTCCGTCTCTGAAGCAGAGACCCAGTACTTC.

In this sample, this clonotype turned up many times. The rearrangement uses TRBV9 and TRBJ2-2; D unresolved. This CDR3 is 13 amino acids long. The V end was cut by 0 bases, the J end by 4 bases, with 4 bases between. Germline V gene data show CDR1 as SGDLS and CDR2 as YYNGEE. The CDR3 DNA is TGTGCCAGCAGCGTAGCTGCCACCGGGGAGCTGTTTTTT. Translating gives CASSVAATGELFF.

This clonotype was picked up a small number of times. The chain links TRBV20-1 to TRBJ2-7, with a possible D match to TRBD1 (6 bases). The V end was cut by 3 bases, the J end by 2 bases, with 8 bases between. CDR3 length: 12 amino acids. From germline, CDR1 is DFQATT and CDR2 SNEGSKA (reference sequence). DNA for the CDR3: TGCAGTGCTAGCCGGGACACCTACGAGCAGTACGTC. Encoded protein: CSASRDTYEQYV.

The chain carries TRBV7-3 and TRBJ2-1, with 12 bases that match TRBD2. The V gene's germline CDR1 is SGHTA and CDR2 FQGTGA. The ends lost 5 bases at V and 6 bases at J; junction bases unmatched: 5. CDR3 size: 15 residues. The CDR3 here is CASSPRLAGANEQFF. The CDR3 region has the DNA TGTGCCAGCAGCCCACGACTAGCGGGGGCCAATGAGCAGTTCTTC.

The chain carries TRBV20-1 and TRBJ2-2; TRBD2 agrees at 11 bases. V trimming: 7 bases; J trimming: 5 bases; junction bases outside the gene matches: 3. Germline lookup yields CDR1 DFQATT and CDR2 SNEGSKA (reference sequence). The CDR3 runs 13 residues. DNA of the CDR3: TGCAGTGTTCCTAGCGGGGGGACCGGGGAGCTGTTTTTT. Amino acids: CSVPSGGTGELFF.

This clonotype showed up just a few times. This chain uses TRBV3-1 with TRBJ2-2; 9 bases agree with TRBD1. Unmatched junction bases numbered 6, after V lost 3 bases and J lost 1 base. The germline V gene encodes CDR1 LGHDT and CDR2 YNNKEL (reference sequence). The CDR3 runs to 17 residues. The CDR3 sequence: CASSQDPGQGNTGELFF. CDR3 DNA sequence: TGTGCCAGCAGCCAGGATCCGGGACAGGGGAACACCGGGGAGCTGTTTTTT.

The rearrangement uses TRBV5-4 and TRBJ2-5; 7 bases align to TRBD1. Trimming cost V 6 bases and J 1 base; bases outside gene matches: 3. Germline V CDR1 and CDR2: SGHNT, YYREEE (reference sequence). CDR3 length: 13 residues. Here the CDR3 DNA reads TGTGCCAGCACCAGGGGGATCCAAGAGACCCAGTACTTC. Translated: CASTRGIQETQYF. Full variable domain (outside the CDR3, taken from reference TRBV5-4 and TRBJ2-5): ETGVTQSPTHLIKTRGQQVTLRCSSQSGHNTVSWYQQALGQGPQFIFQYYREEENGRGNFPPRFSGLQFPNYSSELNVNALELDDSALYLCASTRGIQETQYFGPGTRLLVL.